Below are 4 T cell receptor beta chains sequenced from a single sample in a study of cytomegalovirus exposure and HLA in healthy donors. Clones were sequenced by immunoSEQ multiplex PCR, and TCRdb holds only the in-frame ones, with some missing. Among 200,000 or so clones listed, 85% to 90% were seen once. Specimen: PBMCs. These receptors came from a woman in her late teens or twenties in good health and CMV-seronegative.

The chain links TRBV29-1 to TRBJ2-1, with TRBD2 identical over 12 bases. The CDR3 length is 15 residues. V lost 8 bases, J lost 2 bases, and 7 bases stayed unmatched. The germline V gene has CDR1 SQVTM and CDR2 ANQGSEA. CDR3 nucleotides: TGCAGCATTTCGACTAGCGGGAGTACCTACAATGAGCAGTTCTTC. Translation gives CSISTSGSTYNEQFF.

The V and J genes are TRBV27 and TRBJ1-5; maybe TRBD1 (6 bases). Germline V gives CDR1 MNHEY, CDR2 SMNVEV (reference sequence). This CDR3 spans 13 amino acids. The germline V and J ends were trimmed by 6 bases and 6 bases, with 12 bases remaining between them. The CDR3 protein is CASSTGWGQPQHF. CDR3 DNA sequence: TGTGCCAGCAGCACAGGGTGGGGTCAGCCCCAGCATTTT.

The chain links TRBV5-1 to TRBJ2-1; tentative D call: TRBD1 (6 bases). CDR3 length: 14 residues. Germline CDR1 and CDR2: SGHRS and YFSETQ. V was shortened by 4 bases and J by 5 bases, with 13 bases between the two germline ends. DNA for the CDR3: TGCGCCAGCAGCCACGGGGACAACAACAATGAGCAGTTCTTC. The encoded protein is CASSHGDNNNEQFF.

The CDR3 nucleotides read TGTGCCAGCAGCCCCCCTCGAGGCTTTAGCGGGAGCGGAGAGACCCAGTACTTC. This codes for CASSPPRGFSGSGETQYF. The V and J genes are TRBV7-9 and TRBJ2-5; TRBD2 aligns across 9 bases. J was trimmed by 4 bases and V by 5 bases; bases with no gene match: 17. There are 18 residues in the CDR3. The germline V gene has CDR1 SEHNR and CDR2 FQNEAQ (reference sequence).